These T cell receptor beta chains were read from a single sample in a study of T cell responses to AZD1222 COVID-19 vaccine. Profiling relied on immunoSEQ multiplex PCR, and the TCRdb table lists in-frame clones only, not all of them. The sample contains more than 100,000 clones, 92% of which appear only once. This specimen was peripheral blood, taken 28 days after the second AZD1222 dose. Source of these receptors: an adult who received the AZD1222 COVID-19 vaccine. Both conserved end residues are part of each CDR3. A D gene is named only where the DNA matches it firmly. Size is omitted from some rows. Given values are once, few, many or a class for expanded clones.

d_call j_call clone_size v_call cdr3_aa cdr3_nt
NA TRBJ2-1 NA TRBV20-1 CSGALDSEQFF TGCAGTGGGGCGTTAGATAGTGAGCAGTTCTTC
TRBD1 TRBJ1-1 NA TRBV18 CASSPRSGGGNTEAFF TGTGCCAGCTCACCCAGGTCAGGGGGCGGGAACACTGAAGCTTTCTTT
NA TRBJ1-2 NA TRBV2 CASSRPVQYGYTF TGTGCCAGCAGTCGGCCAGTACAGTATGGCTACACCTTC
TRBD1 TRBJ1-6 NA TRBV7-9 CASSTWDRNNSPLHF TGTGCCAGCAGCACCTGGGACAGAAATAATTCACCCCTCCACTTT
NA TRBJ1-1 NA TRBV20-1 CSARRLREAFF TGCAGTGCTAGGCGGCTACGTGAGGCTTTCTTT
NA TRBJ2-3 once TRBV12-3/TRBV12-4 CASSLGADTQYF TGTGCCAGCAGTTTGGGGGCAGATACGCAGTATTTT
TRBD1 TRBJ2-7 NA TRBV5-1 CASSGDRSSYEQYF TGCGCCAGCAGCGGGGACAGGAGCTCCTACGAGCAGTACTTC
NA TRBJ2-3 NA TRBV18 CASSPQSMRDTQYF TGTGCCAGCTCACCACAATCTATGCGTGATACGCAGTATTTT
TRBD1 TRBJ2-2 NA TRBV2 CATADRGAGELFF TGTGCCACCGCGGACAGGGGGGCCGGGGAGCTGTTTTTT
TRBD1 TRBJ1-1 NA TRBV18 CASSPRQGGWYGEAFF TGTGCCAGCTCCCCTCGACAGGGCGGGTGGTACGGTGAAGCTTTCTTT
TRBD2 TRBJ2-1 NA TRBV7-8 CASSPAVSGGMWNEQFF TGTGCCAGCAGCCCCGCGGTCAGCGGGGGGATGTGGAATGAGCAGTTCTTC
NA TRBJ2-3 once TRBV27 CASSPVSGDTQYF TGTGCCAGCAGTCCTGTTAGCGGAGATACGCAGTATTTT
NA TRBJ1-1 NA TRBV5-1 CASSLAVNTEAFF TGCGCCAGCAGCTTGGCTGTGAACACTGAAGCTTTCTTT
NA TRBJ1-2 NA TRBV6-1 CASSDGQSFYGYTF TGTGCCAGCAGTGACGGACAGTCGTTCTATGGCTACACCTTC
NA TRBJ1-2 NA TRBV28 CASSLSGRGPSSPTF TGTGCCAGCAGTTTATCGGGGAGGGGCCCTTCGTCGCCCACATTC
NA TRBJ1-1 NA TRBV11-1 CASSPPNTEAFF TGTGCCAGCAGCCCGCCGAACACTGAAGCTTTCTTT
NA TRBJ2-7 NA TRBV6-1 CASSEPARTVSLKEQYF TGTGCCAGCAGTGAGCCGGCCCGAACCGTGTCCCTCAAAGAGCAGTACTTC
NA TRBJ2-5 NA TRBV7-9 CASSPGPRQTQYF TGTGCCAGCAGCCCCGGCCCGAGGCAGACCCAGTACTTC
TRBD2 TRBJ2-1 NA TRBV11-3 CASSSLTSGGDNEQFF TGTGCCAGCAGCTCCCTGACTAGCGGGGGGGACAATGAGCAGTTCTTC
NA TRBJ1-2 NA TRBV6-4 CASSDFWTDSNYGYTF TGTGCCAGCAGTGACTTCTGGACAGACTCTAACTATGGCTACACCTTC
NA TRBJ2-4 NA TRBV19 CASSLGLAKNIQYF TGTGCCAGTAGTCTAGGACTAGCCAAAAACATTCAGTACTTC
TRBD1 TRBJ1-5 NA TRBV28 CASSPIDRGQPQHF TGTGCCAGCAGTCCCATTGACAGGGGACAGCCCCAGCATTTT
NA TRBJ2-6 NA TRBV3-1/TRBV3-2 CASSQVPGRSLSGANVLTF TGTGCCAGCAGCCAAGTACCGGGACGGTCACTCTCTGGGGCCAACGTCCTGACTTTC
NA TRBJ2-6 NA TRBV7-9 CASSPTGPGANVLTF TGTGCCAGCAGCCCAACAGGGCCTGGGGCCAACGTCCTGACTTTC
NA TRBJ1-1 NA TRBV5-6 CASSWIQGTEAFF TGTGCCAGCAGCTGGATACAGGGTACTGAAGCTTTCTTT
NA TRBJ2-1 NA TRBV28 CASSWHNEQFF TGTGCCAGCAGTTGGCACAATGAGCAGTTCTTC
TRBD1 TRBJ2-5 NA TRBV7-9 CASSLTGNQETQYF TGTGCCAGCAGCTTGACAGGGAATCAAGAGACCCAGTACTTC
TRBD2 TRBJ2-2 NA TRBV19 CASTGLAGGIGELFF TGTGCCAGTACGGGACTAGCGGGAGGGATCGGGGAGCTGTTTTTT
TRBD1 TRBJ2-1 NA TRBV27 CASSLDRPYNEQFF TGTGCCAGCAGTCTGGACAGGCCCTACAATGAGCAGTTCTTC
NA TRBJ2-3 NA TRBV5-1 CASQDLVGDTQYF TGCGCCAGCCAGGATTTGGTAGGAGATACGCAGTATTTT
TRBD1 TRBJ1-1 NA TRBV5-5 CASSRTGGLSTEAFF TGTGCCAGCAGCCGGACAGGGGGCCTCAGCACTGAAGCTTTCTTT
TRBD1 TRBJ1-5 once TRBV19 CASRRTGTGGGNSNQPQHF TGTGCCAGTAGAAGAACCGGGACAGGGGGCGGGAATAGCAATCAGCCCCAGCATTTT